This entry lists 29 T cell receptor beta chains sequenced from one sample in a study of read filtering for tumor transcriptome and immune sequencing. Molecular barcoded adaptors covering alpha/delta and beta/gamma chains were used on 400 to 450 ng RNA. TCRdb independently ran MiXCR on the reads; one entry per CDR3 protein. The sample contains thousands of distinct CDR3 sequences, 15% to 20% of which appear only once. The sequenced sample was a population of CD138-negative cells sorted from bone marrow. These receptors all come from a donor at least 40 years old with multiple myeloma.

This clonotype appeared many times. The chain is built from TRBV27 and TRBJ1-5, with D uncertain. Trimming cost V 0 bases and J 6 bases, with 6 bases left between them. The CDR3 totals 13 residues. Germline lookup yields CDR1 MNHEY and CDR2 SMNVEV (reference sequence). The CDR3 sequence is CASSLSGGQPQHF. DNA for the CDR3: TGTGCCAGCAGTTTATCCGGCGGTCAGCCCCAGCATTTT.

The sample holds many counts of this clonotype. This chain links TRBV9 with TRBJ1-2, with D perhaps matching TRBD1 (6 bases). V dropped 4 bases and J dropped 3 bases, with 16 bases sitting between them. CDR1 is SGDLS and CDR2 is YYNGEE in the germline V gene. The CDR3 sequence is 15 residues long. The CDR3 spells CASSIRGTMDYGYTF. The CDR3 DNA sequence: TGTGCCAGCAGCATTAGGGGGACTATGGACTATGGCTACACCTTC.

This clonotype was observed at least ten times. The J gene is TRBJ1-5, the V gene TRBV12-3 or TRBV12-4; TRBD1 might be the D (5 bases). Trimming stripped 6 bases from V and 4 bases from J, with 13 bases between. The CDR3 sequence is 14 residues long. The CDR3 loop is CASSRDGNNQPQHF. As DNA, the CDR3 is TGTGCCAGCAGCCGGGACGGGAATAATCAGCCCCAGCATTTT.

This clonotype was counted at least ten times. This chain links TRBV29-1 with TRBJ2-7; tentatively, D is TRBD2 (6 bases). Germline V gene sequence: CDR1 SQVTM, CDR2 ANQGSEA. CDR3 size: 13 residues. V was clipped by 4 bases and J by 3 bases, with 13 bases between them. DNA of the CDR3: TGCAGCGTTGGGCGGGGAACACTCTACGAGCAGTACTTC. Residues: CSVGRGTLYEQYF.

A remark on this clonotype: At one boundary the junction diverges from the germline segment, which might be a read error. J is TRBJ2-1 and V is TRBV2; D unresolved. This CDR3 comprises 12 residues. Germline lookup yields CDR1 SNHLY and CDR2 FYNNEI. DNA for the CDR3: TGTGCCAGCTGTGAAGAAGGGCTTGAGCAGTTCTTC. As protein: CASCEEGLEQFF.

This clonotype was found many times. This chain joins TRBV27 and TRBJ2-4; D is tentatively TRBD1 or TRBD2 (7 bases each). Per germline, CDR1 MNHEY and CDR2 SMNVEV (reference sequence). V was cut by 6 bases and J by 0 bases, with 24 bases left in between. There are 19 residues in the CDR3. The CDR3 DNA sequence: TGTGCCAGCAGCGAAATGAGGGGGCGCGGGGGACTAGCCAAAAACATTCAGTACTTC. This translates into CASSEMRGRGGLAKNIQYF.

This rearrangement joins TRBV7-2 to TRBJ2-2; the match to TRBD2 covers 7 bases. Germline V gene data show CDR1 as SGHTA and CDR2 as FQGNSA. The CDR3 contains 14 residues. The J segment lost 6 bases and the V segment lost 5 bases, leaving 6 bases of the junction unmatched. CDR3: CTSSLTSRPGELFF. CDR3 coding DNA: TGTACCAGCAGCCTGACTAGCAGACCCGGGGAGCTGTTTTTT.

This clonotype has ten or more counts. The chain couples TRBV27 to TRBJ1-1, with unresolved D. V was pared by 0 bases and J by 1 base, with 3 bases between. The germline V gene encodes CDR1 MNHEY and CDR2 SMNVEV (reference sequence). This CDR3 has 13 residues. CDR3 region: CASSLSRNTEAFF. CDR3 DNA: TGTGCCAGCAGTTTATCGAGGAACACTGAAGCTTTCTTT.

On this clonotype: This sequence is one base from a far larger clone and is likely a read error. The J gene is TRBJ2-1, the V gene TRBV7-9; D is undetermined. Germline V gene lookup returns CDR1 SEHNR and CDR2 FQNEAQ (reference sequence). This CDR3 comprises 13 residues. Trimming stripped 8 bases from V and 0 bases from J, with 8 bases between. The CDR3 DNA reads TGTGCCAGCGGCGCCAGCTCCTACAATGAGCAGTTCTTC. Encoded protein: CASGASSYNEQFF.

In its sample, this clonotype was seen many times. This chain joins TRBV7-2 and TRBJ1-3; no reliable D call. This CDR3 has 15 residues. The germline V gene has CDR1 SGHTA and CDR2 FQGNSA. V lost 6 bases and J 4 bases, leaving 16 bases between the germline ends. Here the CDR3 reads CASRPGGLEGNTIYF. As DNA, the CDR3 is TGTGCCAGCAGACCAGGAGGCTTGGAAGGAAACACCATATATTTT.

By frequency in the sample, this clonotype is medium-sized. The chain carries TRBV2 and TRBJ1-5; a possible D gene is TRBD1 (6 bases). The V end was cut by 1 base, the J end by 0 bases, with 10 bases between. Germline CDR1 reads SNHLY; CDR2 reads FYNNEI. This CDR3 region has 16 residues. Here the CDR3 reads CASSEGTVNSNQPQHF. The DNA of the CDR3 is TGTGCCAGCAGTGAAGGGACAGTAAATAGCAATCAGCCCCAGCATTTT.

Remarks on this clonotype: A far larger clone is just one base off, so this is likely a read error. The rearrangement joins TRBV7-9 to TRBJ2-5, with D unresolved. Per germline, CDR1 SEHNR and CDR2 FQNEAQ (reference sequence). The CDR3 is 14 amino acids. V dropped 1 base and J dropped 6 bases, with 12 bases sitting between them. CDR3 DNA sequence: TGTGCCAGCAGCTTAGGTATGGCAGAGAAGACCCAGTACTTC. Amino acids: CASSLGMAEKTQYF.

This clonotype was counted many times. V gene TRBV3-1 combines with J gene TRBJ2-2, with D perhaps given as TRBD1 or TRBD2 (5 bases each). CDR3 length: 17 residues. Germline V lookup: CDR1 LGHDT, CDR2 YNNKEL (reference sequence). The germline V and J ends were trimmed by 1 base and 1 base, with 13 bases remaining between them. The CDR3 bases are TGTGCCAGCAGCCAAGTCCCGAGGGGTGTGAACACCGGGGAGCTGTTTTTT. It translates to CASSQVPRGVNTGELFF.

This clonotype is labeled as medium-sized. The CDR3 reads CASSQGRGADEQFF. Here the CDR3 DNA reads TGCGCCAGCAGCCAAGGAAGGGGGGCCGATGAGCAGTTCTTC. J is TRBJ2-1 and V is TRBV4-1, with D perhaps assigned TRBD1 or TRBD2 (6 bases each). The CDR3 is 14 amino acids. Trimming pared 1 base from V and 8 bases from J, leaving 12 bases between. Germline CDR1 MGHRA, CDR2 YSYEKL.

The chain joins TRBV29-1 to TRBJ2-7; D is undetermined. The V end was cut by 4 bases, the J end by 7 bases, with 14 bases between. Germline V gene data show CDR1 as SQVTM and CDR2 as ANQGSEA. The CDR3 runs to 12 residues. The CDR3, as DNA: TGCAGCGTTGGTGTCAGAGTCCATGAGCAGTACTTC. This codes for CSVGVRVHEQYF.

This clonotype was recorded many times. The rearrangement uses TRBV6-2 or TRBV6-3 and TRBJ1-1; D is uncertain. The V gene's germline CDR1 is MNHEY and CDR2 SVGEGT. The CDR3 consists of 12 residues. Trimming shortened V by 8 bases and J by 1 base, and 8 bases separated the two germline ends. This chain's CDR3 is CASGEENTEAFF. CDR3 bases: TGTGCCAGCGGCGAGGAGAACACTGAAGCTTTCTTT.

This clonotype was observed at least ten times. The CDR3 is CSATGSGGRTQYF. In nucleotides, the CDR3 is TGCAGTGCTACTGGCTCCGGGGGTAGAACGCAGTATTTT. V usage is TRBV20-1 and J usage is TRBJ2-3, with D perhaps TRBD2 (6 bases). The CDR3 runs 13 residues. Germline loops: CDR1 DFQATT, CDR2 SNEGSKA (reference sequence). V lost 4 bases and J 9 bases, leaving 17 bases between the germline ends.

A remark on this clonotype: This likely stems from a read error, as it lies one base from a far larger clone. The chain carries TRBV7-8 and TRBJ1-5; perhaps TRBD1 as D (5 bases). The germline CDR1 and CDR2 sequences are SGHVS and FQNEAQ. The CDR3 length is 16 residues. The CDR3 coding sequence is TGTGCCAACAGCTTAGGGATAGACAGAAGCAATCAGCCCCAGCATTTT. This sequence encodes CANSLGIDRSNQPQHF.

Details on this clonotype: One base separates it from a far larger clone, so it is likely a read error. The CDR3 DNA reads as TGTGCCAGCAGTTTAACGTTAAAGGGGAACACTAAAGCTTTCTTT. As protein: CASSLTLKGNTKAFF. J is TRBJ1-6 and V is TRBV28; perhaps TRBD1 as D (5 bases). The DNA end is a closer match to TRBJ1-1, so the J assignment may be wrong. The germline gives CDR1 MDHEN, CDR2 SYDVKM. The CDR3 runs 15 residues.

This clonotype was detected ten times or more. The germline gene is not matched at one end of the junction; a read error may be the cause. This sequence joins TRBV7-8 and TRBJ1-1; TRBD1 matches 8 bases. The length of the CDR3 is 15 residues. Germline lookup yields CDR1 SGHVS and CDR2 FQNEAQ. CDR3 residues: CASSLAQGARTEALF. The CDR3 DNA reads as TGTGCCAGCAGCTTAGCGCAGGGGGCCCGAACTGAAGCTCTCTTT. Full variable domain (remainder filled in from reference TRBV7-8 and TRBJ1-1): GAGVSQSPRYKVAKRGQDVALRCDPISGHVSLFWYQQALGQGPEFLTYFQNEAQLDKSGLPSDRFFAERPEGSVSTLKIQRTQQEDSAVYLCASSLAQGARTEALFGQGTRLTVV.

This clonotype was seen at least ten times. The chain joins TRBV29-1 to TRBJ2-2; no definite D call. CDR3 size: 13 residues. Germline V gene data show CDR1 as SQVTM and CDR2 as ANQGSEA. Between the trimmed V and J ends, which lost 7 bases and 1 base, there was a span of 10 bases. The CDR3 DNA follows: TGCAGCGGACAAACAGTGAACACCGGGGAGCTGTTTTTT. Translating gives CSGQTVNTGELFF.

The chain has TRBV28 and TRBJ2-7, with 7 nucleotides matching TRBD1. This CDR3 spans 16 amino acids. Trimming at V came to 5 bases and at J to 1 base, leaving 11 bases not matched to a gene. Germline values: CDR1 MDHEN, CDR2 SYDVKM. In DNA form, the CDR3 reads TGTGCCAGCAGTCTACATTTACCGGGACAGTCCTACGAGCAGTACTTC. It translates to CASSLHLPGQSYEQYF.

This clonotype has just a few counts. The chain couples TRBV4-2 to TRBJ2-3; the match to TRBD1 covers 8 bases. This CDR3 spans 14 amino acids. Germline values: CDR1 LGHNA, CDR2 YNFKEQ. J lost 7 bases, V lost 3 bases, and 6 bases had no gene match. Written as DNA, the CDR3 is TGTGCCAGCAGCCAGTCGCAGGGGGCATATACGCAGTATTTT. Its protein is CASSQSQGAYTQYF.

This clonotype was observed many times. The chain recombines TRBV13 with TRBJ2-1; TRBD1 aligns across 7 bases. Germline V gene lookup returns CDR1 PRHDT and CDR2 FYEKMQ (reference sequence). This CDR3 has 15 amino acids. After removal of 6 bases from V and 0 bases from J, the junction contained 5 bases not matched to a gene. CDR3 protein: CASRRQGSSYNEQFF. Written as DNA, the CDR3 is TGTGCCAGCAGAAGACAGGGAAGCTCCTACAATGAGCAGTTCTTC.

On this clonotype: This sequence may be a read error, since a much larger clone differs from it by one base. Because the CDR3 is missing its conserved closing phenylalanine or tryptophan, this is likely a read error. The V gene is TRBV6-5, the J gene TRBJ1-2; TRBD1 aligns across 7 bases. Looked up from germline, CDR1 is MNHEY and CDR2 is SVGAGI. CDR3 length: 13 residues. V dropped 5 bases and J dropped 8; count of bases not matched to a gene: 8. The CDR3 sequence: CASSPGQVQGYTL. The CDR3 coding sequence is TGTGCCAGCAGTCCTGGACAGGTTCAAGGCTACACCCTC.

This clonotype was found many times. The V gene is TRBV5-6, the J gene TRBJ2-7; unclear D gene. CDR1 and CDR2 (germline): SGHDT, YYEEEE. Trimming removed 0 bases at V and 3 bases at J, with 13 bases between. CDR3 size: 15 residues. The CDR3: CASSLVGENFYEQYF. The CDR3, as DNA: TGTGCCAGCAGCTTGGTGGGCGAGAACTTCTACGAGCAGTACTTC.

This clonotype has at least ten counts. The rearrangement links TRBV20-1 to TRBJ1-2; unclear D gene. Germline V CDR1 and CDR2: DFQATT, SNEGSKA (reference sequence). Trimming shortened V by 1 base and J by 8 bases, and 14 bases separated the two germline ends. The CDR3 runs to 13 residues. The CDR3 nucleotides read TGCAGTGCTAGAGTCCAGTACAGAGAGGGCTACACCTTC. Protein: CSARVQYREGYTF.

For this clonotype: Its ends do not fully match the called genes, so a read error is possible. The chain recombines TRBV15 with TRBJ1-1, with TRBD1 matching over 8 bases. The germline gives CDR1 LNHNV, CDR2 YYDKDF (reference sequence). This CDR3 spans 17 amino acids. The CDR3 DNA sequence: TGTGCCACCAGCAGAGCAGTAACAGGGGGTAAGGTTACTGAAGCTCTCTTT. Translated, it gives CATSRAVTGGKVTEALF.

This clonotype was seen repeatedly, ten times or more. The genes are TRBV5-4 and TRBJ2-1; weak D call: TRBD2 (6 bases). This CDR3 comprises 15 residues. Germline V gene data show CDR1 as SGHNT and CDR2 as YYREEE (reference sequence). Between the trimmed V and J ends, which lost 0 bases and 4 bases, there was a span of 11 bases. The chain's CDR3 is CASSLGQGGYNEQFF. In DNA, the CDR3 is TGTGCCAGCAGCTTGGGTCAGGGAGGATACAATGAGCAGTTCTTC.